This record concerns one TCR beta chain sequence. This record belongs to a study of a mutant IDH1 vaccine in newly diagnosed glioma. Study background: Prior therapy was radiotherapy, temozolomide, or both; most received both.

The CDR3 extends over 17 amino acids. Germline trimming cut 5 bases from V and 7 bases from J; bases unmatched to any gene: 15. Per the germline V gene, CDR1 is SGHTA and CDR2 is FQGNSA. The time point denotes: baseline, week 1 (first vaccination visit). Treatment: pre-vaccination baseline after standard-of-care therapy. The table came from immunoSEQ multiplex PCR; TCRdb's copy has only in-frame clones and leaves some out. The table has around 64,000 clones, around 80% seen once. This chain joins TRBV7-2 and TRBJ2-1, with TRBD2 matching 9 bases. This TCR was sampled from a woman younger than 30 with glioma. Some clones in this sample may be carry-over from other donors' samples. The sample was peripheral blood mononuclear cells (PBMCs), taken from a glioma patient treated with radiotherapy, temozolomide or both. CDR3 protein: CASSLGWAREGGNEQFF. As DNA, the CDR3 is TGTGCCAGCAGCCTAGGGTGGGCGCGGGAGGGTGGAAATGAGCAGTTCTTC.